This entry lists 17 T cell receptor beta chains sequenced from one sample in a study of T cells in Graves' hyperthyroidism and ophthalmopathy. Amplified TCR beta CDR3 regions came from RNA transcripts. Primed by the HTBI set, a first-round RT-PCR was run on the TCR CDR3. TCRdb redid the calling of the multiplex PCR reads with MiXCR, one entry per CDR3 protein. The repertoire holds approximately 600,000 distinct CDR3 sequences, with 20% to 25% as singletons. The specimen sequenced was blood. The receptors here all came from a man aged 25 to 40 with Graves' ophthalmopathy.

In its sample, this clonotype was seen many times. The chain uses TRBV20-1 and TRBJ2-3; D unresolved. The germline V and J ends were trimmed by 0 bases and 4 bases, with 14 bases remaining between them. The CDR3 is 15 amino acids. The germline V gene encodes CDR1 DFQATT and CDR2 SNEGSKA (reference sequence). CDR3 in amino acids: CSARDTEYNPDTQYF. The CDR3 DNA follows: TGCAGTGCTAGAGATACCGAGTACAATCCAGATACGCAGTATTTT.

The chain combines TRBV28 with TRBJ1-5; D is possibly TRBD1 (5 bases). Trimming took 8 bases from V and 5 from J, leaving 16 bases between them. CDR1 MDHEN and CDR2 SYDVKM come from the germline V gene. CDR3 length: 14 amino acids. The CDR3 is CASWGGSRYQPQHF. The CDR3 region has the DNA TGTGCCAGCTGGGGGGGGTCACGGTATCAGCCCCAGCATTTT. Variable domain in full (rest from reference TRBV28 and TRBJ1-5): DVKVTQSSRYLVKRTGEKVFLECVQDMDHENMFWYRQDPGLGLRLIYFSYDVKMKEKGDIPEGYSVSREKKERFSLILESASTNQTSMYLCASWGGSRYQPQHFGDGTRLSIL.

This clonotype came up many times. CDR3 residues: CASSETGTPYEQYF. Here the CDR3 DNA reads TGCGCCAGCAGCGAGACAGGGACCCCCTACGAGCAGTACTTC. The rearrangement links TRBV5-1 to TRBJ2-7, with 7 bases lining up with TRBD1. Per germline, CDR1 SGHRS and CDR2 YFSETQ. CDR3 length: 14 amino acids. J gave up 2 bases and V 4 bases, and 6 bases lay outside the gene matches.

The chain links TRBV28 to TRBJ2-3; the D gene is possibly TRBD1 (6 bases). Germline V gene sequence: CDR1 MDHEN, CDR2 SYDVKM. V shed 5 bases and J shed 1 base, with 13 bases lying between them. This CDR3 region has 15 residues. DNA for the CDR3: TGTGCCAGCAGTGCACCGGGACAAGGCACAGATACGCAGTATTTT. Its protein is CASSAPGQGTDTQYF.

A few counts support this clonotype. Written as DNA, the CDR3 is TGTGCCAGCAGTTTTTCCCCATCCGGGGAGCTGTTTTTT. Its protein is CASSFSPSGELFF. The chain joins TRBV27 to TRBJ2-2; D gene uncertain. The CDR3 totals 13 residues. Germline loops: CDR1 MNHEY, CDR2 SMNVEV (reference sequence). The germline V and J ends were trimmed by 3 bases and 6 bases, with 8 bases remaining between them.

The V gene is TRBV6-5, the J gene TRBJ1-1; no reliable D call. This CDR3 is 14 amino acids long. CDR1 and CDR2 (germline): MNHEY, SVGAGI. With 2 bases removed from V and 6 bases from J, the gap between germline ends came to 13 bases. CDR3 region: CASSYGRLLSEAFF. For the CDR3, the DNA is TGTGCCAGCAGTTACGGCAGGTTACTGTCTGAAGCTTTCTTT.

In its sample, this clonotype was seen a few times. This sequence joins TRBV11-2 and TRBJ1-4; D not certain. Germline lookup yields CDR1 SGHAT and CDR2 FQNNGV. This CDR3 is built from 14 residues. Trimming stripped 0 bases from V and 4 bases from J, with 6 bases between. The CDR3 DNA reads as TGTGCCAGCAGCTTAGACACGGGTAATGAAAAACTGTTTTTT. Amino acid sequence: CASSLDTGNEKLFF.

This clonotype was counted a few times. The gene calls are TRBV29-1 and TRBJ2-1, with TRBD2 matching 12 bases. From germline, CDR1 is SQVTM and CDR2 ANQGSEA. The CDR3 extends over 18 amino acids. V was clipped by 4 bases and J by 6 bases; unmatched bases: 16. This CDR3 is CSVAGTSGFDGGINEQFF. The CDR3 nucleotides read TGCAGCGTTGCCGGGACTAGCGGGTTTGATGGGGGGATCAATGAGCAGTTCTTC.

This chain connects TRBV20-1 to TRBJ2-2; 9 bases map to TRBD2. The CDR3 contains 16 residues. V was pared by 1 base and J by 4 bases, with 7 bases of the junction left unmatched. Germline loops: CDR1 DFQATT, CDR2 SNEGSKA (reference sequence). The CDR3 coding sequence is TGCAGTGCTAGAGCCGGGACTAGCAGGGGCACCGGGGAGCTGTTTTTT. Protein sequence: CSARAGTSRGTGELFF.

This clonotype was counted between two and nine times. The genes are TRBV10-3 and TRBJ2-1; 12 bases map to TRBD2. CDR3 size: 16 residues. Per germline, CDR1 ENHRY and CDR2 SYGVKD. Unmatched junction bases numbered 7, after V lost 2 bases and J lost 8 bases. This CDR3 reads CAISETLAGGQHEQFF. The CDR3 nucleotides are TGTGCCATCAGTGAGACTCTAGCGGGAGGGCAACATGAGCAGTTCTTC.

This clonotype was detected many times. V gene TRBV7-9 combines with J gene TRBJ2-7, with D possibly TRBD2 on 6 matching bases. The V end lost 5 bases, the J end lost 4 bases, and 21 bases lay between the germline ends. There are 16 residues in the CDR3. Germline CDR1 is SEHNR and CDR2 is FQNEAQ (reference sequence). The CDR3 protein is CASSTSFGGAVYEQYF. CDR3 nucleotides: TGTGCCAGCAGCACCTCCTTCGGAGGGGCGGTATACGAGCAGTACTTC.

At least ten counts were recorded for this clonotype. The gene calls are TRBV3-1 and TRBJ1-2; 7 nucleotides match TRBD1. Germline V gene lookup returns CDR1 LGHDT and CDR2 YNNKEL (reference sequence). Losses at the gene ends were 4 bases for V and 4 bases for J; bases not matched to a gene: 6. The CDR3 length is 14 residues. In nucleotides, the CDR3 is TGTGCCAGCAGCCCCGACAGGGTGGGCTATGGCTACACCTTC. Its translation: CASSPDRVGYGYTF. Full variable domain (outside the CDR3, taken from reference TRBV3-1 and TRBJ1-2): DTAVSQTPKYLVTQMGNDKSIKCEQNLGHDTMYWYKQDSKKFLKIMFSYNNKELIINETVPNRFSPKSPDKAHLNLHINSLELGDSAVYFCASSPDRVGYGYTFGSGTRLTVV.

In this sample, this clonotype turned up many times. The CDR3 loop is CASSYLPGTGETQYF. CDR3 nucleotide sequence: TGTGCCAGCAGTTACCTTCCCGGGACTGGAGAGACCCAGTACTTC. This chain connects TRBV28 to TRBJ2-5; D may be TRBD2 (6 bases). The CDR3 contains 15 residues. The germline CDR1 and CDR2 sequences are MDHEN and SYDVKM. Trimming removed 4 bases from V and 4 bases from J, with 16 bases in between.

There are a few counts of this clonotype. The rearrangement uses TRBV20-1 and TRBJ2-5, with D possibly matching TRBD1 (5 bases). The germline gives CDR1 DFQATT, CDR2 SNEGSKA (reference sequence). With 1 base removed from V and 3 bases from J, the gap between germline ends came to 9 bases. This CDR3 comprises 13 residues. The DNA of the CDR3 is TGCAGTGCTAGAGTAAGGGGCGAAGAGACCCAGTACTTC. Encoded protein: CSARVRGEETQYF.

The genes are TRBV5-1 and TRBJ2-5, with 14 bases matching TRBD2. Germline CDR1 and CDR2: SGHRS and YFSETQ. This CDR3 has 17 amino acids. V was clipped by 3 bases and J by 4 bases; unmatched bases: 8. CDR3 loop: CASSSGTSGSRRETQYF. The CDR3 nucleotides read TGCGCCAGCAGCTCCGGGACTAGCGGGAGTAGGAGAGAGACCCAGTACTTC.

This rearrangement joins TRBV28 to TRBJ1-6; the D gene is possibly TRBD1 (5 bases). The CDR3 is 14 residues long. With 3 bases removed from V and 7 bases from J, the gap between germline ends came to 10 bases. The germline CDR1 and CDR2 sequences are MDHEN and SYDVKM. The CDR3 DNA follows: TGTGCCAGCAGTTTGGGGGTGGTGAATTCACCCCTCCACTTT. Amino acid sequence: CASSLGVVNSPLHF.

The chain combines TRBV30 with TRBJ2-5; TRBD2 agrees at 11 bases. The CDR3 contains 14 residues. The J segment lost 3 bases and the V segment lost 1 base, leaving 1 base of the junction unmatched. Germline V gene data show CDR1 as GTSNPN and CDR2 as SVGIG (reference sequence). The CDR3 DNA is TGTGCCTGGAGTGGACTAGCGGGAAAAGAGACCCAGTACTTC. It encodes CAWSGLAGKETQYF.